The T cell receptor (beta chain) under discussion was sequenced for a study of shared clonotypes between healthy human individuals. Overall study findings and caveats: An expected dependence of interdonor clonotype sharing on sequencing depth was noted. Memory subsets had estimated richness that was generally smaller than that of naive subsets.

CDR1 and CDR2 (germline): KGHSH, LQKENI. J gave up 6 bases and V 3 bases, and 4 bases lay outside the gene matches. This CDR3 has 15 residues. The assay was immunoSEQ multiplex PCR, and TCRdb's table has in-frame clones only and misses some. In the table there are about 380,000 clones, roughly 96% of which are singletons. Worth noting for this clone: Its antigen is unknown. At the DNA level, this CDR3 is encoded by other sequences in the same sample as well.

Material for sequencing was memory CD8+ T cells sorted from blood. Subset: CD45RO+ cells pooled with CCR7-negative TemRA cells. The chain links TRBV18 to TRBJ2-3; 12 bases are a match to TRBD2. The receptor comes from a man aged 30 to 39 in good health. CDR3 coding DNA: TGTGCCAGCTCACCTCTAGCGGGAGGGCCGGATACGCAGTATTTT. It specifies CASSPLAGGPDTQYF.